This T cell receptor (beta chain) comes out of a study of beta chain features in type 1 diabetes. This clone has more than one count but fewer than ten. The CDR3 sequence is 15 residues long. Germline CDR1 is LNHDA and CDR2 is SQIVND (reference sequence). V lost 3 bases and J 0 bases, leaving 10 bases between the germline ends. Investigators reverse transcribed all isolated RNA, so they sequenced expressed TCRB transcripts. Assay used: immunoSEQ multiplex PCR; TCRdb lists only in-frame clones, some missing. Among 130,000 or so clones listed, 9% to 10% were seen once. Material: central memory CD4+ T cells from blood. The TCR comes from a middle-aged woman in good health. This rearrangement joins TRBV19 to TRBJ2-3; a weak D match, TRBD2 (6 bases). The CDR3 region is CASSMGLLSTDTQYF. CDR3 nucleotides: TGTGCCAGTAGTATGGGACTCCTCAGCACAGATACGCAGTATTTT. Drawing the rest from reference TRBV19 and TRBJ2-3, the complete variable domain is DGGITQSPKYLFRKEGQNVTLSCEQNLNHDAMYWYRQDPGQGLRLIYYSQIVNDFQKGDIAEGYSVSREKKESFPLTVTSAQKNPTAFYLCASSMGLLSTDTQYFGPGTRLTVL.